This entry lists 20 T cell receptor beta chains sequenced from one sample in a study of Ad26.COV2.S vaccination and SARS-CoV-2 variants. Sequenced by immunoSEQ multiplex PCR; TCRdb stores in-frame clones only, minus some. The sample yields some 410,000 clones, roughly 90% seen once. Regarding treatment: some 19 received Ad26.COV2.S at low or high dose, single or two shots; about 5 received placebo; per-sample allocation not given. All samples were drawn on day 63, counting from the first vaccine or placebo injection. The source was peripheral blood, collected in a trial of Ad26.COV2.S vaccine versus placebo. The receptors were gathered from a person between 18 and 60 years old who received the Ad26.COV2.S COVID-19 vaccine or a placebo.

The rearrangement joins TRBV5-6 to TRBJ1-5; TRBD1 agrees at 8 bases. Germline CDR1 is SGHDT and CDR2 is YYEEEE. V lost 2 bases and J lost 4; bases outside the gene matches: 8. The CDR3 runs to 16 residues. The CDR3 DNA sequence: TGTGCCAGCAGCTTCTTCCACAGGGGGGGGAATCAGCCCCAGCATTTT. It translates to CASSFFHRGGNQPQHF.

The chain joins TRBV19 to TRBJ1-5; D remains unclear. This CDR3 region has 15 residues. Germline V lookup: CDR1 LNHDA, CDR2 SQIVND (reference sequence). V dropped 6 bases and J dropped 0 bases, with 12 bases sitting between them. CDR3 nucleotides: TGTGCCAGTAGGATCGGGCAGCATAGCAATCAGCCCCAGCATTTT. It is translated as CASRIGQHSNQPQHF.

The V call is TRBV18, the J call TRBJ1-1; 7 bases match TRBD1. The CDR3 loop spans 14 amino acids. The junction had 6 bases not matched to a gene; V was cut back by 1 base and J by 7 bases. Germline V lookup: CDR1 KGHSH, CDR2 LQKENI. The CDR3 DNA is TGTGCCAGCTCACCACAACCAGGGGGGTTTGAAGCTTTCTTT. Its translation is CASSPQPGGFEAFF.

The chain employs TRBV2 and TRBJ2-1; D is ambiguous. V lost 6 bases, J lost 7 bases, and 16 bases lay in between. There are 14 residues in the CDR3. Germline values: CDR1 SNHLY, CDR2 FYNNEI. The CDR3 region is CASRAVLASNEQFF. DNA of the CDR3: TGTGCCAGCAGGGCCGTTTTGGCCTCAAATGAGCAGTTCTTC.

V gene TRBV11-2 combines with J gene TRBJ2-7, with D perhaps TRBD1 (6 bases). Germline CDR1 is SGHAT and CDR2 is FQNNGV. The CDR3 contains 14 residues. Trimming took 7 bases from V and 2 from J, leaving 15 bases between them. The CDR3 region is CASTGELRAYEQYF. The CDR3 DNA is TGTGCCAGCACAGGGGAACTAAGAGCCTACGAGCAGTACTTC.

The CDR3 bases are TGCAGCGGGGGACAGGGGATAAACTATGGCTACACCTTC. The encoded protein is CSGGQGINYGYTF. The chain is built from TRBV29-1 and TRBJ1-2; 10 bases line up with TRBD1. The CDR3 length is 13 residues. Trimming at V came to 7 bases and at J to 2 bases, leaving 4 bases not matched to a gene. In germline, CDR1 is SQVTM, CDR2 ANQGSEA.

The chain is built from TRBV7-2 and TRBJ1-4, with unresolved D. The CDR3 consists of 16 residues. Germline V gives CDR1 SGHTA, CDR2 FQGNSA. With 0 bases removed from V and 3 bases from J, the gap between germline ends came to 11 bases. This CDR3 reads CASSLARSPPNEKLFF. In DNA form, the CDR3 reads TGTGCCAGCAGCTTAGCGCGTTCGCCACCTAATGAAAAACTGTTTTTT.

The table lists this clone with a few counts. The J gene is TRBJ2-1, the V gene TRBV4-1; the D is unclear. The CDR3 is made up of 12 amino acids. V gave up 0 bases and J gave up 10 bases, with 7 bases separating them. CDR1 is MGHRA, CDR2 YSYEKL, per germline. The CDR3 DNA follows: TGCGCCAGCAGCCAAGATTTGGTCGAGCAGTTCTTC. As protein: CASSQDLVEQFF.

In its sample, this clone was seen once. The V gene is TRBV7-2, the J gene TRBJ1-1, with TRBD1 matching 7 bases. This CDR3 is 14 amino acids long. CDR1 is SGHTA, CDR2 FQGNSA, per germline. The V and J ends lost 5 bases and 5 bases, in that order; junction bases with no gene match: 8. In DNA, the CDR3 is TGTGCCAGCAGCCCAACAAGGGGGCGAACTGAAGCTTTCTTT. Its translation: CASSPTRGRTEAFF. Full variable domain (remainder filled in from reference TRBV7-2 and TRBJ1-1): GAGVSQSPSNKVTEKGKDVELRCDPISGHTALYWYRQSLGQGLEFLIYFQGNSAPDKSGLPSDRFSAERTGGSVSTLTIQRTQQEDSAVYLCASSPTRGRTEAFFGQGTRLTVV.

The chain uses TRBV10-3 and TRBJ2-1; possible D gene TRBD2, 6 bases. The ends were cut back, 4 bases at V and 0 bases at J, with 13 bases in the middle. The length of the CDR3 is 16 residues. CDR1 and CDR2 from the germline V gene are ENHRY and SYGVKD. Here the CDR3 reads CAISAGAGSSYNEQFF. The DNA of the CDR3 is TGTGCCATCAGTGCAGGAGCGGGTAGCTCCTACAATGAGCAGTTCTTC.

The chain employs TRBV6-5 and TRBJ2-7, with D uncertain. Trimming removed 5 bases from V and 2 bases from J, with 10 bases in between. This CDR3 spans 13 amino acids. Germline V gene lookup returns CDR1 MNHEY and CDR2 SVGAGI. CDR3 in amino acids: CASSRQYTYEQYF. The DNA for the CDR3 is TGTGCCAGCAGTCGGCAATACACCTACGAGCAGTACTTC.

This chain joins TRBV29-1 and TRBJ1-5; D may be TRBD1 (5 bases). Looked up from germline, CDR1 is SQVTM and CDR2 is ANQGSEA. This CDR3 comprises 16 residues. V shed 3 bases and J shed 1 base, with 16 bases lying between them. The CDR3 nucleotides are TGCAGCGTTGACCAGGGAACTGCGTGGAGCAATCAGCCCCAGCATTTT. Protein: CSVDQGTAWSNQPQHF. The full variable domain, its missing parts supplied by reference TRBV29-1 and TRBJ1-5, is SAVISQKPSRDICQRGTSLTIQCQVDSQVTMMFWYRQQPGQSLTLIATANQGSEATYESGFVIDKFPISRPNLTFSTLTVSNMSPEDSSIYLCSVDQGTAWSNQPQHFGDGTRLSIL.

The chain's CDR3 is CATSGRHPTGLAGDGETQYF. CDR3 nucleotide sequence: TGTGCCACCAGCGGAAGACACCCAACGGGACTAGCGGGGGACGGAGAGACCCAGTACTTC. The genes are TRBV24-1 and TRBJ2-5; TRBD2 agrees at 14 bases. This CDR3 comprises 20 residues. Germline loops: CDR1 KGHDR, CDR2 SFDVKD. J gave up 4 bases and V 7 bases, and 19 bases lay outside the gene matches.

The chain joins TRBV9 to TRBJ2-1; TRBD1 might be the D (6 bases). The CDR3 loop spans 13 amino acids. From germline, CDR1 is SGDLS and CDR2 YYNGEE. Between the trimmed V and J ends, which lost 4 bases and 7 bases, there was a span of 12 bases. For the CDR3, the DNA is TGTGCCAGCAGCCCTACAGGGTTGAATGAGCAGTTCTTC. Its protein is CASSPTGLNEQFF.

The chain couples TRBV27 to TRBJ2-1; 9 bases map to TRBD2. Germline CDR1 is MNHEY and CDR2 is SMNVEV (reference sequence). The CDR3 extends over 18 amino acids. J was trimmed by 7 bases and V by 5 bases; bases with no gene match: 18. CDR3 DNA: TGTGCCAGCAGTGCCCGACGGTCAGCGGGGGGTATAAGTAATGAGCAGTTCTTC. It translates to CASSARRSAGGISNEQFF.

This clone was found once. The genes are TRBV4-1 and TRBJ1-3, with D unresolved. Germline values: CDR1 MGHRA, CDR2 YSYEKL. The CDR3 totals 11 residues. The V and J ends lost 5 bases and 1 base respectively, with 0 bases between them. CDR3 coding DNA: TGCGCCAGCAGCTCTGGAAACACCATATATTTT. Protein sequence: CASSSGNTIYF.

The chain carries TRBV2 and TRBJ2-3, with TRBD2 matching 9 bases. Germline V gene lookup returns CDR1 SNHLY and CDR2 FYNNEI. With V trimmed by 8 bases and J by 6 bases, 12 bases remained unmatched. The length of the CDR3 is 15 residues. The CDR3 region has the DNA TGTGCCAGCTACGCTAGCGGGATTTCCTGGGATACGCAGTATTTT. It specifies CASYASGISWDTQYF.

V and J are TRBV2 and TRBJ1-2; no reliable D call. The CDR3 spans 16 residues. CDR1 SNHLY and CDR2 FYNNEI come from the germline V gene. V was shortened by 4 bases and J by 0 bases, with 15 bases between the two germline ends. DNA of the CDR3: TGTGCCAGCAGTGGGGAGTCGGCCCGGGCTAACTATGGCTACACCTTC. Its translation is CASSGESARANYGYTF.

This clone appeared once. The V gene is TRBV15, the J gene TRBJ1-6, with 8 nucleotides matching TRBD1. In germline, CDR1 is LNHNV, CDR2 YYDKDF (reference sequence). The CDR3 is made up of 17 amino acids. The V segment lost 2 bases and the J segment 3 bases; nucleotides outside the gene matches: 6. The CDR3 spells CATSRLGQGIYNSPLHF. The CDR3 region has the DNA TGTGCCACCAGCAGACTCGGACAGGGCATCTATAATTCACCCCTCCACTTT. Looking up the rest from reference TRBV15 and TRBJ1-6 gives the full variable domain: DAMVIQNPRYQVTQFGKPVTLSCSQTLNHNVMYWYQQKSSQAPKLLFHYYDKDFNNEADTPDNFQSRRPNTSFCFLDIRSPGLGDTAMYLCATSRLGQGIYNSPLHFGNGTRLTVT.

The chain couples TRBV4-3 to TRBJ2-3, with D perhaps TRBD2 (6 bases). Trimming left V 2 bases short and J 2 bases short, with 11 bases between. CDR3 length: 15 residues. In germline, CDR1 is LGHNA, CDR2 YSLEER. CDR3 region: CASSQRSGDTDTQYF. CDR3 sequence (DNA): TGCGCCAGCAGCCAAAGGTCGGGGGACACAGATACGCAGTATTTT.